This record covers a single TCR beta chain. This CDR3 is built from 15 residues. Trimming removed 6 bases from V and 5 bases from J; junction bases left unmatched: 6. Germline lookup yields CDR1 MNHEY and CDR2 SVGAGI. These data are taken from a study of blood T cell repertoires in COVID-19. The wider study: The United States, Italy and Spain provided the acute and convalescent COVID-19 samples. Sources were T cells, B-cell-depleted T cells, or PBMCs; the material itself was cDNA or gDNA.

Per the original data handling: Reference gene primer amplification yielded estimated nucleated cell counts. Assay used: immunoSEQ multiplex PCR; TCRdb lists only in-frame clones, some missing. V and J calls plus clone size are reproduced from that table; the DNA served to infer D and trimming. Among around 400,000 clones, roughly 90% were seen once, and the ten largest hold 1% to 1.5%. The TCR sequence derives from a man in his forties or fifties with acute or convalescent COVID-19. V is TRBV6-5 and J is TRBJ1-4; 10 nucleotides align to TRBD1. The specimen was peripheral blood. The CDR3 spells CASRETGGSNEKLFF. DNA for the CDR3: TGTGCCAGCAGGGAGACAGGGGGCTCCAATGAAAAACTGTTTTTT.